The clone carrying this T cell receptor beta chain was observed at least ten times. Researchers amplified the TCR beta CDR3 regions from RNA transcripts. First-round RT-PCR of the TCR CDR3 relied on the HTBI primer set. In TCRdb, the multiplex PCR reads were re-called with MiXCR into one record per CDR3 protein. The table has nearly 750,000 distinct CDR3 sequences, roughly a third seen once; the top ten hold more than 25%. These data originate in a study of T cells in Graves' hyperthyroidism and ophthalmopathy. The source of this sequence is a woman aged 40 to 49 with Graves' hyperthyroidism. Sequencing input: blood.

CDR3 protein: CSVGRQSTGELFF. In nucleotides, the CDR3 is TGCAGCGTTGGGCGGCAGAGCACCGGGGAGCTGTTTTTT. This chain connects TRBV29-1 to TRBJ2-2; D uncertain. Trimming left V 4 bases short and J 4 bases short, with 10 bases between. CDR3 length: 13 amino acids. CDR1 is SQVTM, CDR2 ANQGSEA, per germline.